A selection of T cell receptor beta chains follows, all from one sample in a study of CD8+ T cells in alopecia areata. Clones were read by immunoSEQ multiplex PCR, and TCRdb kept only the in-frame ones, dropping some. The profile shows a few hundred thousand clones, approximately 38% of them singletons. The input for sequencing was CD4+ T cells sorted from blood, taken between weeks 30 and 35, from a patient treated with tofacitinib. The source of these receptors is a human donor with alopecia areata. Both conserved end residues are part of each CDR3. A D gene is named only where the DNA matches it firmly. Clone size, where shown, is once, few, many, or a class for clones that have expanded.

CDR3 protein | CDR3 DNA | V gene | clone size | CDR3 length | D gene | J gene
CAISGKASGGGTDTQYF | TGTGCCATCAGTGGGAAGGCCTCGGGCGGGGGCACAGATACGCAGTATTTT | TRBV10-3 | many | 17 | . | TRBJ2-3
CASSSGGKNTEAFF | TGCGCCAGCAGCTCTGGGGGGAAGAACACTGAAGCTTTCTTT | TRBV5-1 | . | 14 | . | TRBJ1-1
CAWSVGASGRYEQYF | TGTGCCTGGAGTGTAGGGGCTAGCGGGAGATACGAGCAGTACTTC | TRBV30 | . | 15 | TRBD2 | TRBJ2-7
CASRSAAYEQYF | TGTGCCAGCAGGAGTGCAGCATACGAGCAGTACTTC | TRBV2 | few | 12 | . | TRBJ2-7
CAITSGTTSYEQYF | TGTGCCATCACTAGCGGGACGACCTCCTACGAGCAGTACTTC | TRBV10-3 | few | 14 | TRBD2 | TRBJ2-7
CASSPAGGTDTQYF | TGTGCCAGCTCACCAGCTGGGGGAACAGATACGCAGTATTTT | TRBV18 | few | 14 | . | TRBJ2-3
CASSKTSILSEQYF | TGTGCCAGCAGCAAAACTAGTATCCTCTCCGAGCAGTACTTC | TRBV7-6 | . | 14 | . | TRBJ2-7
CASGWKGLADDTGELFF | TGTGCTAGTGGTTGGAAGGGACTAGCGGACGACACCGGGGAGCTGTTTTTT | TRBV12-5 | . | 17 | TRBD2 | TRBJ2-2
CASSPSQDYEQYF | TGTGCCAGCAGCCCCTCCCAGGACTACGAGCAGTACTTC | TRBV4-2 | few | 13 | . | TRBJ2-7
CASSQDRLAGEPDTQYF | TGCGCCAGCAGCCAAGATCGGCTAGCGGGAGAACCAGATACGCAGTATTTT | TRBV4-1 | . | 17 | TRBD2 | TRBJ2-3
CSAPWGYEQYF | TGCAGTGCTCCTTGGGGGTACGAGCAGTACTTC | TRBV20-1 | . | 11 | . | TRBJ2-7
CASSLWDSTGELFF | TGCGCCAGCAGCTTGTGGGACAGCACCGGGGAGCTGTTTTTT | TRBV5-1 | . | 14 | TRBD1 | TRBJ2-2